This paragraph reports one T cell receptor beta chain. As yet, its antigen is unknown. Trimming at V came to 6 bases and at J to 3 bases, leaving 4 bases not matched to a gene. CDR3 size: 15 residues. Germline loops: CDR1 SGHTA, CDR2 FQGNSA. Individual cDNA molecules received unique molecular identifiers. Each CDR3 protein is one row after TCRdb ran MiXCR on the 5' RACE reads. Of some 66,000 distinct CDR3 sequences in the sample, approximately 9% were seen once. The entry originates in a study of early T cells in non-severe SARS-CoV-2 infection. Study context: Chains from this unsorted whole-blood bulk RNA could not be paired. Study-wide results and limits: Anti-spike CD8 specificities were favored by VDJdb matching, whose results missed private and CD4 specificities.

The TCR originated in an adult who was a healthcare worker with PCR-confirmed SARS-CoV-2 infection or an uninfected control (not recorded which). Sequencing was performed on whole blood. V usage is TRBV7-2 and J usage is TRBJ1-4, with 10 bases fitting TRBD1. In DNA, the CDR3 is TGTGCCAGCAGTCAAGGACAGGGGGCTAATGAAAAACTGTTTTTT. Protein: CASSQGQGANEKLFF.